A selection of T cell receptor beta chains follows, all from one sample in a study of patients and donors after allogeneic stem cell transplantation. TCRdb itself ran the RT-PCR reads through MiXCR, one entry per CDR3 protein. The table includes approximately 90,000 distinct CDR3 sequences, 4% to 5% detected once. Sequenced material: blood, either unsorted or a sorted T cell fraction (not recorded which). These receptors all come from a human donor who was either an allogeneic HSCT recipient or a stem cell or donor lymphocyte infusion donor (not recorded which). It is not recorded whose cells these are; they may come from a transplant donor. CDR3s include the opening cysteine and the closing phenylalanine or tryptophan. The order of the fields is V gene, D gene, clone size, J gene, CDR3 DNA, CDR3 protein. The D gene is left open where the match is weak. Clone sizes are given selectively: once, few, many, or a class where the clone is expanded.

v_gene: TRBV5-5
d_gene: TRBD2
abundance: many
j_gene: TRBJ2-3
CDR3nt: TGTGCCAGCAGCTTGGTGGGCGGGGGTAGCACAGATACGCAGTATTTT
CDR3aa: CASSLVGGGSTDTQYF

v_gene: TRBV28
d_gene: TRBD1
abundance: many
j_gene: TRBJ1-5
CDR3nt: TGTGCCAGCAGATACCCCGGGACAGGGATGCGTAATCAGCCCCAGCATTTT
CDR3aa: CASRYPGTGMRNQPQHF

v_gene: TRBV20-1
d_gene: NA
abundance: few
j_gene: TRBJ1-1
CDR3nt: TGCAGTGCTAGTAGTAGCATGAACACTGAAGCTTTCTTT
CDR3aa: CSASSSMNTEAFF

v_gene: TRBV3-1
d_gene: TRBD2
abundance: many
j_gene: TRBJ2-1
CDR3nt: TGTGCCAGCAGCCAAGAAGGCGGGGGGGTCTACAATGAGCAGTTCTTC
CDR3aa: CASSQEGGGVYNEQFF

v_gene: TRBV4-1
d_gene: NA
abundance: many
j_gene: TRBJ1-5
CDR3nt: TGCGCCAGCAGCCGGAGTTATAGCAATCAGCCCCAGCATTTT
CDR3aa: CASSRSYSNQPQHF

v_gene: TRBV18
d_gene: NA
abundance: many
j_gene: TRBJ1-1
CDR3nt: TGTGCCAGCTCATCCCGGGACCGAGCTTTCTTT
CDR3aa: CASSSRDRAFF

v_gene: TRBV7-6
d_gene: NA
abundance: many
j_gene: TRBJ2-1
CDR3nt: TGTGCCAGCAGCCCTAGCCCACTTACATACAATGAGCAGTTCTTC
CDR3aa: CASSPSPLTYNEQFF

v_gene: TRBV6-2/TRBV6-3
d_gene: TRBD2
abundance: NA
j_gene: TRBJ2-1
CDR3nt: TGTGCCAGCACTCATCTCCCGGGACTAGCGGGGGGCAATGAGCAGTTCTTC
CDR3aa: CASTHLPGLAGGNEQFF

v_gene: TRBV21-1
d_gene: NA
abundance: NA
j_gene: TRBJ2-7
CDR3nt: TGTGCCAGCAGCAACTTGGGACAGGGAAACTTC
CDR3aa: CASSNLGQGNF

v_gene: TRBV7-2
d_gene: TRBD2
abundance: many
j_gene: TRBJ2-2
CDR3nt: TGTGCCAGCAGCTTAGGAGCGGGAGGGCCCACCGGGGAGCTGTTTTTT
CDR3aa: CASSLGAGGPTGELFF

v_gene: TRBV5-8
d_gene: NA
abundance: many
j_gene: TRBJ1-3
CDR3nt: TGTGCCAGCAGCTTGAGCGTCGGGACGGGCGGAAACACCATATATTTT
CDR3aa: CASSLSVGTGGNTIYF

v_gene: TRBV11-3
d_gene: NA
abundance: many
j_gene: TRBJ2-1
CDR3nt: TGTGCCAGCTCTGGCAGATACAATGAGCAGTTCTTC
CDR3aa: CASSGRYNEQFF

v_gene: TRBV3-1
d_gene: TRBD2
abundance: many
j_gene: TRBJ2-1
CDR3nt: TGTGCCAGCAGCCATCTTGGGGGGGGTGAGCAGTTCTTC
CDR3aa: CASSHLGGGEQFF

v_gene: TRBV5-1
d_gene: NA
abundance: many
j_gene: TRBJ1-2
CDR3nt: TGCGCCAGCAGCGAAGGGGGGCCAGCGAACTATGGCTACACCTTC
CDR3aa: CASSEGGPANYGYTF

v_gene: TRBV18
d_gene: NA
abundance: few
j_gene: TRBJ1-2
CDR3nt: TGTGCCAGCTCCGCCCCTGGCCGATCGGATTTCTACGGCTACACCTTC
CDR3aa: CASSAPGRSDFYGYTF

v_gene: TRBV20-1
d_gene: TRBD2
abundance: few
j_gene: TRBJ2-3
CDR3nt: TGCAGTGCTAGTACGACTAGCGGGAGTGATACGCAGTATTTT
CDR3aa: CSASTTSGSDTQYF

v_gene: TRBV20-1
d_gene: TRBD1
abundance: many
j_gene: TRBJ1-2
CDR3nt: TGCAGTGCTAGACCCGACAGGGGGCACGGTGGCTACACCTTC
CDR3aa: CSARPDRGHGGYTF

v_gene: TRBV6-5
d_gene: NA
abundance: NA
j_gene: TRBJ1-6
CDR3nt: TGTGCCAGCAGTTACAGACGGAATTCACCCCTCCACTTT
CDR3aa: CASSYRRNSPLHF

v_gene: TRBV6-4
d_gene: NA
abundance: many
j_gene: TRBJ1-2
CDR3nt: TGTGCCAGCAGTGACTCTGTCCAGGGGACTAACTATGGCTACACCTTC
CDR3aa: CASSDSVQGTNYGYTF

v_gene: TRBV19
d_gene: NA
abundance: NA
j_gene: TRBJ2-1
CDR3nt: TGTGCCAGTAGTATGGAGGGAGGCGAGCAGTTCTTC
CDR3aa: CASSMEGGEQFF

v_gene: TRBV11-2
d_gene: TRBD2
abundance: many
j_gene: TRBJ2-7
CDR3nt: TGTGCCAGCAGCTTGGGGTGGGGGACTAGCCTTTACGAGCAGTACTTC
CDR3aa: CASSLGWGTSLYEQYF

v_gene: TRBV18
d_gene: TRBD1
abundance: many
j_gene: TRBJ2-7
CDR3nt: TGTGCCAGCTCACCTCGCAACTCCGGGACAGGGACCTACGAGCAGTACTTC
CDR3aa: CASSPRNSGTGTYEQYF

v_gene: TRBV19
d_gene: NA
abundance: few
j_gene: TRBJ2-5
CDR3nt: TGTGCCAGTAGTATAGGGCAGGGAGCAGAGACCCAGTACTTC
CDR3aa: CASSIGQGAETQYF

v_gene: TRBV4-2
d_gene: TRBD2
abundance: many
j_gene: TRBJ2-7
CDR3nt: TGTGCCAGCAGCCTCCAGCGGGGGGCCGAGTACGAGCAGTACTTC
CDR3aa: CASSLQRGAEYEQYF

v_gene: TRBV5-5
d_gene: NA
abundance: NA
j_gene: TRBJ1-2
CDR3nt: TGTGCCAGCAGCTTGCAGGGAAACACCTATGGCTACACCTTC
CDR3aa: CASSLQGNTYGYTF